The rows below give T cell receptor beta chains drawn from one sample of a study of tumor and adjacent non-tumor tissue in lung cancer. Each CDR3 protein gets one entry after TCRdb re-called the multiplex PCR reads with MiXCR. The data contain approximately 66,000 distinct CDR3 sequences, about 56% of them singletons. Sequencing was done on a sample of distant non-tumor lung tissue. These receptors all stem from a man in his 70s with non-small cell lung cancer. Both conserved end residues are part of each CDR3.

J,V,CDR3
TRBJ2-1,TRBV20-1,CSANNWDRVAYNELFF
TRBJ2-4,TRBV2,CASGQGGNIQYF
TRBJ2-3,TRBV5-5,CASSFTSGGRDTQYF
TRBJ1-5,TRBV21-1,CASSKGGDRKPQHF
TRBJ1-4,TRBV6-5,CASSYSGILNEKLFF
TRBJ2-7,TRBV4-2,CASSPRASGVSYEQYF
TRBJ1-2,TRBV11-1,CASNPESPRYTF
TRBJ2-3,TRBV10-3,CAISLAGGIRNTQYF
TRBJ2-1,TRBV5-1,CASSWTSGAPNEQFF
TRBJ2-5,TRBV6-1,CASSGAQVGFLIQETQYF
TRBJ2-3,TRBV11-2,CASSQTDGVTNTQYF
TRBJ2-1,TRBV5-4,CASSPRGPYNEQFF
TRBJ1-2,TRBV5-1,CASARDRGYTF
TRBJ2-1,TRBV5-5,CASSLLEGLSNEQFF
TRBJ1-5,TRBV2,CASSGGRGRGQPQHF
TRBJ1-5,TRBV12-3/TRBV12-4,CASSFGSPYNQPQHF
TRBJ2-7,TRBV12-3/TRBV12-4,CTSSPGTGSSYEQYF
TRBJ2-2,TRBV6-5,CASSYAARNTGELFF